These 18 T cell receptor beta chains were all obtained from the same sample, sequenced in a study of blood T cell repertoires in COVID-19. Method: immunoSEQ multiplex PCR; TCRdb's copy keeps in-frame clones and lacks some. Counted here are about 140,000 clones, over 60% occurring once; the ten biggest clones make up roughly 8.6%. Sequenced: peripheral blood. These receptors all stem from a woman aged 45-59 years with active or convalescent COVID-19.

The V and J genes are TRBV11-1 and TRBJ2-3; D remains unclear. V lost 5 bases and J 1 base, leaving 10 bases between the germline ends. Germline assignment: CDR1 SGHAT and CDR2 FQDESV (reference sequence). This CDR3 is built from 14 residues. The CDR3 DNA reads TGTGCCAGCAGCCTAACTCGAGGCACAGATACGCAGTATTTT. It yields the protein CASSLTRGTDTQYF.

The chain has TRBV6-1 and TRBJ2-5, with 14 bases lining up with TRBD2. V lost 0 bases to trimming and J lost 5 bases; unmatched junction nucleotides: 2. The CDR3 totals 16 residues. The germline V gene has CDR1 MNHNS and CDR2 SASEGT. The DNA for the CDR3 is TGTGCCAGCAGTGAAGCTCGGACTAGCGGGAGGGAGACCCAGTACTTC. The encoded protein is CASSEARTSGRETQYF.

This chain uses TRBV18 with TRBJ2-1, with TRBD1 matching 8 bases. V lost 2 bases, J lost 6 bases, and 3 bases stayed unmatched. The germline V gene encodes CDR1 KGHSH and CDR2 LQKENI. This CDR3 is built from 14 residues. CDR3 DNA: TGTGCCAGCTCACCAGTTCAGGGGGCCAATGAGCAGTTCTTC. Its translation: CASSPVQGANEQFF.

The chain couples TRBV2 to TRBJ1-4; D unresolved. This CDR3 contains 12 residues. V gave up 7 bases and J gave up 8 bases, with 11 bases separating them. Germline CDR1 and CDR2: SNHLY and FYNNEI. The CDR3 here is CASNILGEKLFF. The DNA for the CDR3 is TGTGCCAGCAATATACTAGGGGAAAAACTGTTTTTT.

The genes are TRBV7-2 and TRBJ1-5; a weak D match, TRBD1 (5 bases). The germline V and J ends were trimmed by 1 base and 5 bases, with 9 bases remaining between them. There are 14 residues in the CDR3. Germline loops: CDR1 SGHTA, CDR2 FQGNSA. CDR3 in DNA: TGTGCCAGCAGCTTAGGGACACTTGATCAGCCCCAGCATTTT. It is translated as CASSLGTLDQPQHF. The variable domain in full, completed from reference TRBV7-2 and TRBJ1-5, reads GAGVSQSPSNKVTEKGKDVELRCDPISGHTALYWYRQSLGQGLEFLIYFQGNSAPDKSGLPSDRFSAERTGGSVSTLTIQRTQQEDSAVYLCASSLGTLDQPQHFGDGTRLSIL.

The genes are TRBV5-1 and TRBJ2-3; D is undetermined. Trimming cost V 1 base and J 1 base, with 10 bases left between them. The CDR3 is 15 residues long. Germline V gene lookup returns CDR1 SGHRS and CDR2 YFSETQ. The CDR3 loop is CASSLNGWGTDTQYF. CDR3 coding DNA: TGCGCCAGCAGCTTGAACGGGTGGGGCACAGATACGCAGTATTTT.

V gene TRBV3-1 (or the pseudogene TRBV3-2) combines with J gene TRBJ2-7, with D possibly matching TRBD2 (5 bases). The CDR3 covers 14 residues. Deletions cut 3 bases from V and 0 bases from J, with 9 bases between. Germline-derived CDR1 and CDR2 are LGHDT and YNNKEL (reference sequence). DNA for the CDR3: TGTGCCAGCAGCCAGGGCGGACTCTCCTACGAGCAGTACTTC. Translated, it gives CASSQGGLSYEQYF.

This clone was found a few times. This chain links TRBV7-2 with TRBJ2-1, with a tentative D call TRBD2 (6 bases). The germline V gene encodes CDR1 SGHTA and CDR2 FQGNSA. The CDR3 extends over 12 amino acids. V was pared by 3 bases and J by 10 bases, with 10 bases between. This chain's CDR3 is CASSLGLTEQFF. CDR3 in DNA: TGTGCCAGCAGCTTGGGACTGACCGAGCAGTTCTTC.

In this sample, this clone turned up a few times. The genes are TRBV3-1 (or the pseudogene TRBV3-2) and TRBJ1-2; 12 positions agree with TRBD1. Per germline, CDR1 LGHDT and CDR2 YNNKEL (reference sequence). The CDR3 has 17 residues. J gave up 4 bases and V 4 bases, and 10 bases lay outside the gene matches. CDR3 coding DNA: TGTGCCAGCAGCCTTGGGACAGGGGGCGCAAGGTCCTATGGCTACACCTTC. Protein: CASSLGTGGARSYGYTF.

The chain uses TRBV15 and TRBJ1-2, with D perhaps matching TRBD1 (6 bases). This CDR3 has 13 amino acids. Germline V gene sequence: CDR1 LNHNV, CDR2 YYDKDF (reference sequence). V shed 1 base and J shed 4 bases, with 7 bases lying between them. The CDR3 DNA reads TGTGCCACCAGCAGAGGCAGGGGCTATGGCTACACCTTC. Protein sequence: CATSRGRGYGYTF. Full variable domain (outside the CDR3, taken from reference TRBV15 and TRBJ1-2): DAMVIQNPRYQVTQFGKPVTLSCSQTLNHNVMYWYQQKSSQAPKLLFHYYDKDFNNEADTPDNFQSRRPNTSFCFLDIRSPGLGDTAMYLCATSRGRGYGYTFGSGTRLTVV.

V gene TRBV7-9 combines with J gene TRBJ1-5, with TRBD1 as a possible D gene (5 bases). Trimming stripped 1 base from V and 2 bases from J, with 15 bases between. The germline gives CDR1 SEHNR, CDR2 FQNEAQ (reference sequence). CDR3 size: 17 residues. The CDR3 loop is CASSLEVQGVRNQPQHF. In DNA, the CDR3 is TGTGCCAGCAGCTTAGAGGTCCAGGGCGTACGCAATCAGCCCCAGCATTTT.

This clone appeared a single time. This chain links TRBV2 with TRBJ1-5, with a tentative D call TRBD1 (6 bases). CDR3 length equals 15 residues. CDR1 is SNHLY, CDR2 FYNNEI, per germline. Deletions cut 4 bases from V and 9 bases from J, with 19 bases between. CDR3 protein: CASSGQAGAIGPQHF. As DNA, the CDR3 is TGTGCCAGCAGTGGACAGGCGGGCGCAATTGGGCCCCAGCATTTT.

The rearrangement uses TRBV3-1 (or the pseudogene TRBV3-2) and TRBJ1-2, with 10 positions matching TRBD1. After removal of 2 bases from V and 6 bases from J, the junction contained 3 bases not matched to a gene. Germline CDR1 and CDR2: LGHDT and YNNKEL (reference sequence). This CDR3 is built from 14 residues. CDR3 amino acids: CASSQSTGGNGYTF. DNA for the CDR3: TGTGCCAGCAGCCAATCGACAGGGGGCAATGGCTACACCTTC.

This clone was recorded a few times. The chain couples TRBV19 to TRBJ2-3, with D possibly being TRBD1 (5 bases). The V gene lost 5 bases and the J gene lost 0 bases, with 18 bases spanning the gap. The CDR3 contains 17 residues. Germline assignment: CDR1 LNHDA and CDR2 SQIVND (reference sequence). The CDR3 sequence: CASSPESGATSTDTQYF. The DNA for the CDR3 is TGTGCCAGTAGTCCTGAGAGTGGGGCGACTAGCACAGATACGCAGTATTTT.

The rearrangement joins TRBV6-5 to TRBJ1-2; 7 nucleotides agree with TRBD1. This CDR3 is 15 amino acids long. V was clipped by 5 bases and J by 5 bases; unmatched bases: 11. Germline CDR1 MNHEY, CDR2 SVGAGI. CDR3 DNA: TGTGCCAGCAGTACCAGAGACACAGGGGATTATGGCTACACCTTC. This gives the protein CASSTRDTGDYGYTF.

J is TRBJ2-1 and V is TRBV7-9; 11 bases fit TRBD1. Unmatched junction bases numbered 15, after V lost 5 bases and J lost 6 bases. CDR1 and CDR2 from the germline V gene are SEHNR and FQNEAQ (reference sequence). The CDR3 spans 18 residues. The CDR3 sequence: CASSDGQGAVAGLNEQFF. CDR3 nucleotides: TGTGCCAGCAGCGACGGACAGGGGGCCGTAGCGGGCCTCAATGAGCAGTTCTTC.

The CDR3 bases are TGTGCCAGCAGCAGACAGGGAAGGGATTCACCCCTCCACTTT. It translates to CASSRQGRDSPLHF. This chain joins TRBV6-5 and TRBJ1-6; 7 nucleotides align to TRBD1. The CDR3 sequence is 14 residues long. The V segment lost 6 bases and the J segment 8 bases; nucleotides outside the gene matches: 7. The germline V gene encodes CDR1 MNHEY and CDR2 SVGAGI.

The chain links TRBV7-2 to TRBJ1-1, with a possible D match to TRBD1 (6 bases). The germline gives CDR1 SGHTA, CDR2 FQGNSA. The CDR3 covers 13 residues. The V end lost 5 bases, the J end lost 9 bases, and 16 bases lay between the germline ends. This CDR3 is CASSQGTARQAFF. CDR3 in DNA: TGTGCCAGCAGCCAGGGGACCGCGCGTCAAGCTTTCTTT. Full variable domain (missing parts from reference TRBV7-2 and TRBJ1-1): GAGVSQSPSNKVTEKGKDVELRCDPISGHTALYWYRQSLGQGLEFLIYFQGNSAPDKSGLPSDRFSAERTGGSVSTLTIQRTQQEDSAVYLCASSQGTARQAFFGQGTRLTVV.